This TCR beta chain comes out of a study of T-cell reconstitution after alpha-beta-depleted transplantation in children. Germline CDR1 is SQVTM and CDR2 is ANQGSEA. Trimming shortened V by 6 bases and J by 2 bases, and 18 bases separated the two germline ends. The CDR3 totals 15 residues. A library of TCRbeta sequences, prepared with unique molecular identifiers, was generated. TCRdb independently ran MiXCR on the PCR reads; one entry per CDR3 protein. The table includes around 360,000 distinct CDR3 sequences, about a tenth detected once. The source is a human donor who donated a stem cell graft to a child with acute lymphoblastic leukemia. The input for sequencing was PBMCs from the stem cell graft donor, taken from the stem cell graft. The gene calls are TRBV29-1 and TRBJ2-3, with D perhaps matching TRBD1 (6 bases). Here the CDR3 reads CSVRGGGEDTDTQYF. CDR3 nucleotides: TGCAGCGTCCGGGGTGGGGGCGAGGACACAGATACGCAGTATTTT.